This T cell receptor beta chain was sequenced for a study of human T cells and chemical hapten exposure. V lost 1 base to trimming and J lost 3 bases, with 10 bases between them. CDR1 is DFQATT, CDR2 SNEGSKA, per germline (reference sequence). The CDR3 covers 14 residues. This clonotype was recorded many times. TCRdb reanalysed the RACE reads using MiXCR and keeps one entry per CDR3 protein. The sample holds about 380,000 distinct CDR3 sequences, about 4.8% seen once. Documented time point: patch test 1, 2 weeks after DPC sensitization. Treatment defined: therapeutic diphenylcyclopropenone sensitization with weekly scalp DPC. Blood, whole and unfractionated, served as the source for total RNA extraction.

The sample in question was whole blood, obtained in connection with sensitization to the hapten diphenylcyclopropenone (DPC). The gene calls are TRBV20-1 and TRBJ1-5; no definite D call. This receptor was identified in a woman aged 45-65 years with alopecia areata. Some clones in this sample may be carry-over from other donors' samples. The CDR3 loop is CSARVSIDNQPQHF. The CDR3 DNA reads as TGCAGTGCTAGAGTCAGCATTGACAATCAGCCCCAGCATTTT.